Listed here are 19 T cell receptor beta chains from one sample, sequenced in a study of identical twins. TCRdb reprocessed the 5' RACE reads via MiXCR and lists one record per CDR3 protein. This table has hundreds of thousands of distinct CDR3 sequences, just under 9.5% appearing once. The same sample was also used in a study of yellow fever vaccine responses in identical twins.

Sample: CD8+ T cells sorted from blood. The receptors shown here come from a woman aged 18-29 years in good health.

This clonotype was picked up a small number of times. The V gene is TRBV11-2, the J gene TRBJ2-2; TRBD2 agrees at 7 bases. With V trimmed by 5 bases and J by 2 bases, 14 bases remained unmatched. Per the germline V gene, CDR1 is SGHAT and CDR2 is FQNNGV. The length of the CDR3 is 18 residues. The CDR3 DNA reads TGTGCCAGCAGCCTCATCGTACGCGGGGGTAATAACACCGGGGAGCTGTTTTTT. Translating gives CASSLIVRGGNNTGELFF.

This clonotype was seen only a few times. In this CDR3 the conserved last residue, phenylalanine or tryptophan, is missing, so a read error is likely. Because the CDR3's place on the DNA is in doubt, the DNA is left out and the CDR3 is given as listed by TCRdb. The V and J genes are TRBV4-1 and TRBJ2-1; TRBD2 reflects the table's D call only, with no check against the DNA. Germline CDR1 MGHRA, CDR2 YSYEKL. The CDR3 is 13 residues long, ends included. The CDR3 loop is CASSQDNSGRVSL.

This clonotype was observed a handful of times. The V call is TRBV7-6, the J call TRBJ1-1, with 11 bases that match TRBD1. Germline assignment: CDR1 SGHVS and CDR2 FNYEAQ. The CDR3 is made up of 18 amino acids. J was trimmed by 4 bases and V by 5 bases; bases with no gene match: 15. The DNA of the CDR3 is TGTGCCAGCAGCCCCTCGGACAGGGGGCTCCGAGGTTTCACTGAAGCTTTCTTT. This encodes CASSPSDRGLRGFTEAFF.

The chain recombines TRBV7-9 with TRBJ1-1; D uncertain. The V end lost 3 bases, the J end lost 0 bases, and 14 bases lay between the germline ends. Looked up from germline, CDR1 is SEHNR and CDR2 is FQNEAQ (reference sequence). The CDR3 covers 16 residues. The CDR3 region has the DNA TGTGCCAGCAGCTTGCTGGATCCCCTACTGAACACTGAAGCTTTCTTT. This codes for CASSLLDPLLNTEAFF.

This clonotype turned up a few times. The CDR3 spells CATSLQSSYEQYF. The CDR3 DNA follows: TGTGCCACCAGTTTACAGAGCTCCTACGAGCAGTACTTC. The chain recombines TRBV15 with TRBJ2-7; D not certain. Per germline, CDR1 LNHNV and CDR2 YYDKDF (reference sequence). Trimming cost V 6 bases and J 0 bases, with 9 bases left between them. CDR3 length equals 13 residues.

This sequence joins TRBV10-2 and TRBJ2-3, with TRBD2 as a possible D gene (6 bases). The CDR3 runs 14 residues. Looked up from germline, CDR1 is WSHSY and CDR2 is SAAADI. V was clipped by 2 bases and J by 4 bases, with 10 bases between them. Here the CDR3 DNA reads TGCGCCAGCAGTGAGCAACGGGACTCAGATACGCAGTATTTT. It yields the protein CASSEQRDSDTQYF.

This clonotype has only a few counts. The J gene is TRBJ2-2, the V gene TRBV7-8; D is uncertain. The CDR3 runs 13 residues. Germline CDR1 SGHVS, CDR2 FQNEAQ. Trimming took 5 bases from V and 8 from J, leaving 12 bases between them. CDR3 coding DNA: TGTGCCAGCAGCCTCACCCCTCCAGGGGAGCTGTTTTTT. Encoded protein: CASSLTPPGELFF.

The chain recombines TRBV11-2 with TRBJ2-1; possible D gene TRBD1, 5 bases. Germline V gene sequence: CDR1 SGHAT, CDR2 FQNNGV. V lost 3 bases and J 0 bases, leaving 9 bases between the germline ends. The CDR3 runs to 15 residues. CDR3 in DNA: TGTGCCAGCAGCTTTAGGGGTCACTCCTACAATGAGCAGTTCTTC. Translation gives CASSFRGHSYNEQFF. Full variable domain (missing parts from reference TRBV11-2 and TRBJ2-1): EAGVAQSPRYKIIEKRQSVAFWCNPISGHATLYWYQQILGQGPKLLIQFQNNGVVDDSQLPKDRFSAERLKGVDSTLKIQPAKLEDSAVYLCASSFRGHSYNEQFFGPGTRLTVL.

This clonotype was counted many times. This chain connects TRBV3-1 to TRBJ1-1, with a weak D call TRBD1 (5 bases). The CDR3 is 13 residues long. Germline V gene lookup returns CDR1 LGHDT and CDR2 YNNKEL (reference sequence). Trimming removed 6 bases from V and 0 bases from J, with 8 bases in between. CDR3 DNA: TGTGCCAGCAGGGACACTCTGAACACTGAAGCTTTCTTT. This sequence encodes CASRDTLNTEAFF.

The chain employs TRBV29-1 and TRBJ2-2; no clear D gene. V was pared by 0 bases and J by 5 bases, with 4 bases between. Per germline, CDR1 SQVTM and CDR2 ANQGSEA. CDR3 length equals 12 residues. The CDR3 DNA follows: TGCAGCGTTGAAGATCCGACCGGGGAGCTGTTTTTT. This encodes CSVEDPTGELFF.

There are a few counts of this clonotype. The CDR3 sequence is CASSRSTEAFF. The CDR3 region has the DNA TGTGCCAGCAGCCGGAGCACTGAAGCTTTCTTT. V and J are TRBV28 and TRBJ1-1; no firm D call. Germline V CDR1 and CDR2: MDHEN, SYDVKM. The V and J ends lost 6 bases and 4 bases respectively, with 6 bases between them. The CDR3 has 11 residues.

CDR3 amino acids: CASSLSQWDTQYF. For the CDR3, the DNA is TGTGCCAGCAGTTTATCGCAGTGGGATACGCAGTATTTT. The chain joins TRBV27 to TRBJ2-3; D not certain. Trimming removed 0 bases at V and 6 bases at J, with 7 bases between. This CDR3 is 13 amino acids long. Germline V gene lookup returns CDR1 MNHEY and CDR2 SMNVEV (reference sequence).

This clonotype was recorded a few times. The rearrangement uses TRBV20-1 and TRBJ2-3; 8 bases align to TRBD2. CDR1 and CDR2 from the germline V gene are DFQATT and SNEGSKA (reference sequence). V shed 5 bases, J shed 2 bases, and the junction held 9 bases outside the gene matches. The CDR3 spans 15 residues. CDR3 DNA: TGCAGTGCTCCCTTGGAAGCGGGAGACACAGATACGCAGTATTTT. Translation gives CSAPLEAGDTDTQYF.

The V and J genes are TRBV21-1 and TRBJ2-1; the table names TRBD2, a call not compared with the DNA. TRBV21-1 is described as a pseudogene. CDR3 size: 11 residues. The CDR3 nucleotides read TGTGCCAGTACGGGGACTAGCGAGCAGTTCTTC. It codes for CASTGTSEQFF.

This clonotype was observed a handful of times. J is TRBJ2-3 and V is TRBV12-3 or TRBV12-4; 16 nucleotides agree with TRBD2. There are 20 residues in the CDR3. V gave up 5 bases and J gave up 3 bases; unmatched junction bases: 14. As DNA, the CDR3 is TGTGCCAGCAGTGGTCCGGGGACTAGCGGGAGGGGGTTCGGGACAGATACGCAGTATTTT. It encodes CASSGPGTSGRGFGTDTQYF.

This clonotype was seen only a few times. CDR3: CASSSSSGRDPYEQYF. The CDR3 DNA reads as TGCGCCAGCAGCTCGAGCAGCGGGAGGGACCCCTACGAGCAGTACTTC. V usage is TRBV5-1 and J usage is TRBJ2-7; 10 bases match TRBD2. CDR3 length equals 16 residues. With V trimmed by 3 bases and J by 2 bases, 8 bases remained unmatched. Germline V gene data show CDR1 as SGHRS and CDR2 as YFSETQ.

There are a few counts of this clonotype. This chain connects TRBV20-1 to TRBJ2-1; TRBD1 matches 8 bases. This CDR3 has 14 amino acids. Germline CDR1 is DFQATT and CDR2 is SNEGSKA (reference sequence). With V trimmed by 5 bases and J by 5 bases, 8 bases remained unmatched. The CDR3 region is CSASRTGLDNEQFF. The CDR3 bases are TGCAGTGCTTCTCGGACAGGGCTGGACAATGAGCAGTTCTTC.

This sequence joins TRBV30 and TRBJ2-2; no definite D call. Germline V CDR1 and CDR2: GTSNPN, SVGIG (reference sequence). The CDR3 runs 14 residues. V was clipped by 5 bases and J by 5 bases, with 15 bases between them. The CDR3 DNA is TGTGCCTGGGACGAAGGGAAGGGAACCGGGGAGCTGTTTTTT. As protein: CAWDEGKGTGELFF.

The rearrangement links TRBV15 to TRBJ2-5; D not certain. The CDR3 sequence is 12 residues long. Trimming removed 0 bases from V and 6 bases from J, with 5 bases in between. Germline loops: CDR1 LNHNV, CDR2 YYDKDF (reference sequence). CDR3 region: CATSRDIKTQYF. The CDR3 DNA follows: TGTGCCACCAGCAGAGACATTAAGACCCAGTACTTC.